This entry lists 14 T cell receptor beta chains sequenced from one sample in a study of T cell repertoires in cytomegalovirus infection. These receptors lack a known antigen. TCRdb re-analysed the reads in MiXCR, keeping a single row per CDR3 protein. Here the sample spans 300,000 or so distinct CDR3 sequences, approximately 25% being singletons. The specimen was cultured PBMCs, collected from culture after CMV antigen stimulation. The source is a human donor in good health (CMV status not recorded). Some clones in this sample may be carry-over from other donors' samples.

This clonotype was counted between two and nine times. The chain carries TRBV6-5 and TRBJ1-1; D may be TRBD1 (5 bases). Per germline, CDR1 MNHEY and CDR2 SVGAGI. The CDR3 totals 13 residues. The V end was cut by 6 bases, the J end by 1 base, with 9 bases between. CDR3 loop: CASRATENTEAFF. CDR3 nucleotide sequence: TGTGCCAGCAGAGCGACAGAGAACACTGAAGCTTTCTTT.

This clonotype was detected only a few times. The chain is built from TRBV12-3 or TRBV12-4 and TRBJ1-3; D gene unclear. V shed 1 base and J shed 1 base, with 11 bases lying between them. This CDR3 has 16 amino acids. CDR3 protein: CASSLGFGNSGNTIYF. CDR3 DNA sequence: TGTGCCAGCAGTTTAGGTTTTGGGAATTCTGGAAACACCATATATTTT.

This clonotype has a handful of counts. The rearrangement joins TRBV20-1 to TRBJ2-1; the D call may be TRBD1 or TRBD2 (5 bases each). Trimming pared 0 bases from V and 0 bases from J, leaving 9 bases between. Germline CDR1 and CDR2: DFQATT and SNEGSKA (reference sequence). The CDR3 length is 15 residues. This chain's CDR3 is CSARDRGVSYNEQFF. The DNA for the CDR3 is TGCAGTGCTAGAGATAGAGGGGTCTCCTACAATGAGCAGTTCTTC.

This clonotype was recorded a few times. The DNA of the CDR3 is TGTGCCAGCAGTGTCTCCGGAGACAATGAGCAGTTCTTC. This translates into CASSVSGDNEQFF. The V gene is TRBV2, the J gene TRBJ2-1, with D uncertain. In germline, CDR1 is SNHLY, CDR2 FYNNEI. Deletions cut 4 bases from V and 5 bases from J, with 9 bases between. The CDR3 sequence is 13 residues long.

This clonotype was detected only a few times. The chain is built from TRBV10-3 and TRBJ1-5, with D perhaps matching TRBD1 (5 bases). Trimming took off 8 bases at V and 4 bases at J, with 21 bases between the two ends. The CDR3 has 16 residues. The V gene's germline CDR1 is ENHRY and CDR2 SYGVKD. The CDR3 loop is CAIGRSSGTENQPQHF. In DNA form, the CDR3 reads TGTGCCATCGGAAGATCTTCCGGGACGGAAAATCAGCCCCAGCATTTT.

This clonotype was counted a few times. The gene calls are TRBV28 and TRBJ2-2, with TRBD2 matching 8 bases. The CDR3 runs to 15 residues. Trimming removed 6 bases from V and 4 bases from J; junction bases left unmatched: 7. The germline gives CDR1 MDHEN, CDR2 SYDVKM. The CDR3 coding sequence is TGTGCCAGCAGACGGGCGGGAGGCGGCACCGGGGAGCTGTTTTTT. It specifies CASRRAGGGTGELFF. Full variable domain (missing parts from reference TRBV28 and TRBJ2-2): DVKVTQSSRYLVKRTGEKVFLECVQDMDHENMFWYRQDPGLGLRLIYFSYDVKMKEKGDIPEGYSVSREKKERFSLILESASTNQTSMYLCASRRAGGGTGELFFGEGSRLTVL.

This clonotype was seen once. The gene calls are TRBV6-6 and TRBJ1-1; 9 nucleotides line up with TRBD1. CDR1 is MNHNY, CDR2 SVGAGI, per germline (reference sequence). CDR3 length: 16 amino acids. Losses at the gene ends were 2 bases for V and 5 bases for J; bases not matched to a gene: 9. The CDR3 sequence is CASSYPRTGVYTEAFF. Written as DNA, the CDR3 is TGTGCCAGCAGTTACCCAAGGACAGGGGTATATACTGAAGCTTTCTTT.

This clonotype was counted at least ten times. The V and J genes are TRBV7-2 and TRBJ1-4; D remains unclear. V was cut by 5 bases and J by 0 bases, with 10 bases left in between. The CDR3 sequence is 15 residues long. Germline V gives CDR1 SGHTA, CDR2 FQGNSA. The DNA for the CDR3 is TGTGCCAGCAGCCCCCCACCCCCAACTAATGAAAAACTGTTTTTT. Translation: CASSPPPPTNEKLFF.

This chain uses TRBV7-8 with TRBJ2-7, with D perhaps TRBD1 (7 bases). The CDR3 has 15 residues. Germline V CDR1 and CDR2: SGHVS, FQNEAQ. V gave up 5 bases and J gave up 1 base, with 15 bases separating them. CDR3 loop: CASSNPPGGSYEQYF. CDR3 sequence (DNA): TGTGCCAGCAGCAACCCCCCAGGGGGGTCCTACGAGCAGTACTTC.

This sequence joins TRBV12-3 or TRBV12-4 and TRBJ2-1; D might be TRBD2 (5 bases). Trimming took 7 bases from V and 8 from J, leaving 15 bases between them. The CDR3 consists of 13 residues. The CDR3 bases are TGTGCCAGCACCGAAACTAGTTTCCATGAGCAGTTCTTC. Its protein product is CASTETSFHEQFF.

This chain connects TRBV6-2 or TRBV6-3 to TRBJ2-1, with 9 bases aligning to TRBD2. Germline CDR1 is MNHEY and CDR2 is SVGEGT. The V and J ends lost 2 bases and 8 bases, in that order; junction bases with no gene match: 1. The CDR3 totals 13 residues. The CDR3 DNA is TGTGCCAGCAGTTACGGGACTAGCCATGAGCAGTTCTTC. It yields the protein CASSYGTSHEQFF.

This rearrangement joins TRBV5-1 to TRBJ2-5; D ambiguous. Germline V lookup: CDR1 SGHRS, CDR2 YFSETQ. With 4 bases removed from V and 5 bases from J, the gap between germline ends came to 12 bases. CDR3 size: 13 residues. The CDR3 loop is CASSGSMGETQYF. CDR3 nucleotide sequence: TGCGCCAGCAGCGGTAGCATGGGGGAGACCCAGTACTTC.

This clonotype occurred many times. The DNA for the CDR3 is TGTGCCAGCAGTCCCCAGCGGGAGGCCGGGGAGCTGTTTTTT. Translated, it gives CASSPQREAGELFF. The V and J genes are TRBV28 and TRBJ2-2, with TRBD2 matching over 9 bases. Germline assignment: CDR1 MDHEN and CDR2 SYDVKM. Trimming cost V 5 bases and J 6 bases; bases outside gene matches: 4. The CDR3 has 14 amino acids.

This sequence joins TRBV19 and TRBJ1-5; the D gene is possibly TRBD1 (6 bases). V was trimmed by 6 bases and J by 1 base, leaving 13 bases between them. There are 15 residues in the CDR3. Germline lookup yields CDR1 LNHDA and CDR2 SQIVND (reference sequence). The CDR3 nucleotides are TGTGCCAGTAGCCGCACAGGGATGAGCAATCAGCCCCAGCATTTT. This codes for CASSRTGMSNQPQHF.